These 24 T cell receptor beta chains originate from one sample sequenced in a study of CD8 T cells in Susac syndrome. About 0.5 to 1 ug RNA was reverse transcribed with random hexamers. TCRdb processed the immunoSEQ multiplex PCR reads anew with MiXCR; each CDR3 protein has one entry. The table lists some 63,000 distinct CDR3 sequences, roughly 94% of them singletons. The source material was CD8+ T cells from PBMCs. The receptor source for this set is a human donor with multiple sclerosis.

The J gene is TRBJ2-2, the V gene TRBV4-1; TRBD2 is a possible D gene (5 bases). Germline assignment: CDR1 MGHRA and CDR2 YSYEKL. The CDR3 sequence is 16 residues long. V was trimmed by 3 bases and J by 5 bases, leaving 16 bases between them. DNA of the CDR3: TGCGCCAGCAGCCACCCCCCCGAGGGCCAGACCGGGGAGCTGTTTTTT. Residues: CASSHPPEGQTGELFF.

The J gene is TRBJ2-1, the V gene TRBV7-6; TRBD1 aligns across 8 bases. The CDR3 runs to 13 residues. J lost 6 bases, V lost 5 bases, and 3 bases had no gene match. Germline V lookup: CDR1 SGHVS, CDR2 FNYEAQ. CDR3 protein: CASSVDRANEQFF. In DNA form, the CDR3 reads TGTGCCAGCAGCGTGGACAGGGCCAATGAGCAGTTCTTC.

The J gene is TRBJ2-5, the V gene TRBV15, with 7 bases lining up with TRBD2. CDR3 length: 12 residues. J gave up 4 bases and V 8 bases, and 4 bases lay outside the gene matches. Germline V CDR1 and CDR2: LNHNV, YYDKDF (reference sequence). The CDR3 bases are TGTGCCACCCGGGGGGACGGAGAGACCCAGTACTTC. It encodes CATRGDGETQYF.

This chain uses TRBV4-3 with TRBJ1-1; D is possibly TRBD1 (5 bases). With 2 bases removed from V and 1 base from J, the gap between germline ends came to 17 bases. The germline V gene encodes CDR1 LGHNA and CDR2 YSLEER. CDR3 size: 17 residues. The CDR3 sequence is CASSQFFPVQANTEAFF. In nucleotides, the CDR3 is TGCGCCAGCAGCCAATTCTTCCCTGTACAGGCGAACACTGAAGCTTTCTTT.

The J gene is TRBJ2-5, the V gene TRBV21-1; the table's D call TRBD1 went unverified against the DNA. TRBV21-1 is assigned pseudogene status. The length of the CDR3 is 13 residues. The DNA of the CDR3 is TGTGCCAGCAGGCAGAGGGGGCGTGAGACCCAGTACTTC. Protein sequence: CASRQRGRETQYF.

V and J are TRBV30 and TRBJ2-5; 8 positions match TRBD2. CDR3 length equals 13 residues. The ends lost 1 base at V and 5 bases at J; junction bases unmatched: 3. The germline CDR1 and CDR2 sequences are GTSNPN and SVGIG (reference sequence). In nucleotides, the CDR3 is TGTGCCTGGAGTGACGGGGGGGATGAGACCCAGTACTTC. It encodes CAWSDGGDETQYF.

This clonotype was counted once. The chain is built from TRBV3-1 and TRBJ2-1; D tentatively reads TRBD1 or TRBD2 (5 bases each). This CDR3 is built from 18 residues. CDR1 LGHDT and CDR2 YNNKEL come from the germline V gene (reference sequence). V lost 0 bases, J lost 0 bases, and 15 bases lay in between. CDR3 sequence (DNA): TGTGCCAGCAGCCAAGACGTCGGGACCCCGAGCTCCTACAATGAGCAGTTCTTC. Translating it yields CASSQDVGTPSSYNEQFF.

The chain is built from TRBV3-1 and TRBJ2-1, with 8 bases aligning to TRBD2. From germline, CDR1 is LGHDT and CDR2 YNNKEL (reference sequence). This CDR3 is 16 amino acids long. V was pared by 0 bases and J by 9 bases, with 10 bases of the junction left unmatched. The CDR3 loop is CASSQDAGGALIEQFF. CDR3 DNA sequence: TGTGCCAGCAGCCAAGATGCCGGGGGGGCCCTCATTGAGCAGTTCTTC.

The chain is built from TRBV9 and TRBJ2-5, with TRBD2 matching over 10 bases. The germline V gene encodes CDR1 SGDLS and CDR2 YYNGEE. This CDR3 is 16 amino acids long. V dropped 3 bases and J dropped 7; count of bases not matched to a gene: 12. DNA for the CDR3: TGTGCCAGCAGCGACGACGTAGCGGGAGGTCCTGGGACCCAGTACTTC. Encoded protein: CASSDDVAGGPGTQYF.

The rearrangement links TRBV28 to TRBJ1-1; perhaps TRBD1 as D (6 bases). This CDR3 region has 15 residues. Per the germline V gene, CDR1 is MDHEN and CDR2 is SYDVKM. The V end was cut by 3 bases, the J end by 4 bases, with 15 bases between. CDR3 bases: TGTGCCAGCAGTTTCAGGCATTTCAGGGGCACTGAAGCTTTCTTT. It yields the protein CASSFRHFRGTEAFF.

The chain uses TRBV27 and TRBJ1-1; TRBD1 matches 9 bases. Germline trimming cut 6 bases from V and 5 bases from J; bases unmatched to any gene: 7. Germline CDR1 reads MNHEY; CDR2 reads SMNVEV (reference sequence). CDR3 size: 14 residues. CDR3 loop: CASRPWTGETEAFF. The CDR3 bases are TGTGCCAGCAGACCCTGGACAGGGGAAACTGAAGCTTTCTTT.

The chain carries TRBV27 and TRBJ2-1; D gene ambiguous. Germline CDR1 MNHEY, CDR2 SMNVEV (reference sequence). This CDR3 region has 15 residues. The ends were cut back, 6 bases at V and 0 bases at J, with 12 bases in the middle. CDR3 residues: CASSWTPNSYNEQFF. DNA for the CDR3: TGTGCCAGCAGCTGGACCCCGAACTCCTACAATGAGCAGTTCTTC.

This chain uses TRBV4-1 with TRBJ2-7; D is unresolved. Germline lookup yields CDR1 MGHRA and CDR2 YSYEKL. The CDR3 sequence is 15 residues long. Trimming cost V 0 bases and J 0 bases, with 9 bases left between them. The DNA of the CDR3 is TGCGCCAGCAGCCAAGATCTCCGTAGCTCCTACGAGCAGTACTTC. Translated, it gives CASSQDLRSSYEQYF.

The CDR3 coding sequence is TGTGCCAGCAGTTACATTATAAGGCAGGGGGACACTGAAGCTTTCTTT. It translates to CASSYIIRQGDTEAFF. J is TRBJ1-1 and V is TRBV6-5, with 7 bases identical to TRBD1. The germline gives CDR1 MNHEY, CDR2 SVGAGI. With 2 bases clipped from V and 3 bases from J, the junction kept 9 bases outside the gene matches. The CDR3 runs to 16 residues.

This chain uses TRBV2 with TRBJ1-1; D is perhaps TRBD1 (5 bases). Germline V lookup: CDR1 SNHLY, CDR2 FYNNEI. CDR3 length equals 16 residues. The ends were cut back, 5 bases at V and 4 bases at J, with 20 bases in the middle. The CDR3 nucleotides read TGTGCCAGCAGTAGCCCCAGCAGGGACGACCGCACTGAAGCTTTCTTT. This encodes CASSSPSRDDRTEAFF.

This clonotype appeared once. The chain uses TRBV28 and TRBJ2-5; D is undetermined. Germline V gives CDR1 MDHEN, CDR2 SYDVKM. Trimming took off 10 bases at V and 2 bases at J, with 11 bases between the two ends. The CDR3 is 12 amino acids. CDR3 nucleotide sequence: TGTGCCATCCTGACCGGACAAGAGACCCAGTACTTC. This translates into CAILTGQETQYF.

The chain joins TRBV9 to TRBJ2-7, with 9 bases that match TRBD2. V lost 4 bases, J lost 5 bases, and 7 bases stayed unmatched. Germline V gene lookup returns CDR1 SGDLS and CDR2 YYNGEE. The CDR3 sequence is 14 residues long. Written as DNA, the CDR3 is TGTGCCAGCAGCCCCCGACTAGCGGTCGACGAGCAGTACTTC. It codes for CASSPRLAVDEQYF.

This chain links TRBV6-4 with TRBJ2-1, with 11 bases fitting TRBD2. The CDR3 has 15 residues. Losses at the gene ends were 3 bases for V and 2 bases for J; bases not matched to a gene: 0. CDR1 and CDR2 from the germline V gene are MRHNA and SNTAGT. The CDR3 DNA follows: TGTGCCAGCAGTGAACTAGCGGGAGCCTACAATGAGCAGTTCTTC. This encodes CASSELAGAYNEQFF.

The chain recombines TRBV3-1 with TRBJ2-1; TRBD2 matches at 10 bases. The CDR3 runs 16 residues. Germline trimming cut 1 base from V and 9 bases from J; bases unmatched to any gene: 9. Germline V gene sequence: CDR1 LGHDT, CDR2 YNNKEL (reference sequence). CDR3 sequence: CASSQVLLAGRPEQFF. In nucleotides, the CDR3 is TGTGCCAGCAGCCAAGTTTTACTAGCGGGACGGCCTGAGCAGTTCTTC.

The chain recombines TRBV19 with TRBJ1-1; no reliable D call. Between the trimmed V and J ends, which lost 7 bases and 1 base, there was a span of 10 bases. This CDR3 has 13 residues. Germline V gene data show CDR1 as LNHDA and CDR2 as SQIVND (reference sequence). CDR3 amino acids: CASKEGTNTEAFF. CDR3 nucleotide sequence: TGTGCCAGTAAGGAGGGTACGAACACTGAAGCTTTCTTT.

J is TRBJ2-2 and V is TRBV30, with D uncertain. V lost 2 bases and J lost 7, with 2 bases in between. Per germline, CDR1 GTSNPN and CDR2 SVGIG (reference sequence). The CDR3 length is 10 residues. CDR3 residues: CAWSHGELFF. DNA of the CDR3: TGTGCCTGGAGTCACGGGGAGCTGTTTTTT.

The chain couples TRBV7-3 to TRBJ2-1; D unresolved. V was trimmed by 6 bases and J by 0 bases, leaving 12 bases between them. Germline V gene lookup returns CDR1 SGHTA and CDR2 FQGTGA. The CDR3 loop spans 15 amino acids. The chain's CDR3 is CASSPFPSSYNEQFF. In nucleotides, the CDR3 is TGTGCCAGCAGTCCATTCCCGAGCTCCTACAATGAGCAGTTCTTC.

V usage is TRBV27 and J usage is TRBJ2-5; TRBD1 matches at 10 bases. The V segment lost 3 bases and the J segment 2 bases; nucleotides outside the gene matches: 3. The CDR3 consists of 15 residues. The germline CDR1 and CDR2 sequences are MNHEY and SMNVEV (reference sequence). The CDR3 DNA is TGTGCCAGCAGTTTCGGACAGGGGGAACAAGAGACCCAGTACTTC. Its protein product is CASSFGQGEQETQYF.

A single count supports this clonotype. The chain combines TRBV27 with TRBJ2-7, with D maybe TRBD2 (5 bases). In germline, CDR1 is MNHEY, CDR2 SMNVEV (reference sequence). The germline V and J ends were trimmed by 4 bases and 3 bases, with 10 bases remaining between them. This CDR3 comprises 13 residues. The CDR3 DNA is TGTGCCAGCAGTTATGCTAGCAGCTACGAGCAGTACTTC. Protein sequence: CASSYASSYEQYF.